The rows below give T cell receptor beta chains drawn from one sample of a study of T cells after yellow fever vaccination. Via MiXCR, TCRdb re-called the 5' RACE reads, giving one row per CDR3 protein. The top ten clones hold 13% to 15% of a sample with approximately 550,000 distinct CDR3 sequences, 15% to 20% of them seen once. The specimen comprised PBMCs, sampled 15 days after the yellow fever booster vaccination. The receptors come from a man aged 25-40 years who received the YFV17D yellow fever vaccine. CDR3s leave out the opening cysteine and the closing phenylalanine or tryptophan. Each record gives: J gene, V gene, CDR3 protein.

J: TRBJ2-2; V: TRBV6-5; CDR3: ASSYSNYAGELF
J: TRBJ2-2; V: TRBV20-1; CDR3: SALPGTSGVRGTGELF
J: TRBJ2-3; V: TRBV7-2; CDR3: ASSYLAGDGDTQY
J: TRBJ2-3; V: TRBV20-1; CDR3: SAYRDLGTDTQY
J: TRBJ2-1; V: TRBV20-1; CDR3: SATTASGHYNEQF
J: TRBJ2-2; V: TRBV6-5; CDR3: ASSSRLAGGEPGELF
J: TRBJ2-3; V: TRBV12-3/TRBV12-4; CDR3: AIVGRDTQY
J: TRBJ2-3; V: TRBV7-2; CDR3: ASSSARTSGRTDTQY
J: TRBJ2-3; V: TRBV6-5; CDR3: ASSYSGPRDTQY
J: TRBJ2-7; V: TRBV20-1; CDR3: SASLLADYEQY
J: TRBJ2-2; V: TRBV20-1; CDR3: SAREARQGNTGELF
J: TRBJ2-1; V: TRBV6-2/TRBV6-3; CDR3: ASSYGGSNNEQF
J: TRBJ2-7; V: TRBV7-2; CDR3: ASSLAVVTSGSYEQY
J: TRBJ2-7; V: TRBV20-1; CDR3: SARTSGSGYEQY
J: TRBJ2-2; V: TRBV28; CDR3: ASSLPLASNTGELF
J: TRBJ2-1; V: TRBV3-1; CDR3: ASSQDAGFGNNEQF
J: TRBJ2-7; V: TRBV28; CDR3: ASRGAGTGGFDEQY
J: TRBJ2-7; V: TRBV12-3/TRBV12-4; CDR3: ASTLSGWSSYEQY
J: TRBJ2-3; V: TRBV18; CDR3: ASHSSIGTDTQY
J: TRBJ2-7; V: TRBV12-3/TRBV12-4; CDR3: ASSLSGVNTYEQY
J: TRBJ2-3; V: TRBV29-1; CDR3: SALASTDTQY
J: TRBJ2-3; V: TRBV29-1; CDR3: SVPGTSGSTDTQY
J: TRBJ2-7; V: TRBV6-5; CDR3: ASSYSAGSPYEQY
J: TRBJ2-1; V: TRBV6-1; CDR3: ASRDTSYNEQF
J: TRBJ2-3; V: TRBV20-1; CDR3: STELPSTDTQY
J: TRBJ2-7; V: TRBV29-1; CDR3: SVEAQGFYEQY
J: TRBJ2-7; V: TRBV5-5; CDR3: ASSSAGGNYEQY
J: TRBJ2-1; V: TRBV29-1; CDR3: SVGVDSSVGQF
J: TRBJ2-7; V: TRBV7-2; CDR3: ASSLNPGGGRAYEQY
J: TRBJ2-1; V: TRBV20-1; CDR3: SADRTTGNEQF
J: TRBJ1-2; V: TRBV28; CDR3: ASSIRDRGYT
J: TRBJ1-5; V: TRBV6-1; CDR3: ASSEALGANQPQH
J: TRBJ2-3; V: TRBV4-3; CDR3: ASSQASTDTQY
J: TRBJ1-1; V: TRBV12-3/TRBV12-4; CDR3: ASSLAGRGTANRAF
J: TRBJ2-2; V: TRBV6-2/TRBV6-3; CDR3: ASSYPYDSLNTGELF